Sequencing of this T cell receptor beta chain was carried out in a study of radiation and T cells in renal cell carcinoma. The CDR3 has 14 residues. Germline CDR1 reads SGHKS; CDR2 reads YYEKEE (reference sequence). Trimming removed 4 bases from V and 4 bases from J, with 15 bases in between. Regarding time point: baseline pretreatment blood. The treatment: 15 Gy SBRT to primary tumor, nephrectomy 4 weeks later. The data were produced by immunoSEQ multiplex PCR, yet TCRdb's version contains in-frame clones alone and is incomplete. The sample contains 40,000 to 50,000 clones, approximately 80% of which appear only once.

The sample consisted of blood, taken from a patient whose treatment included radiotherapy and nephrectomy. The source is a woman between 65 and 79 years old with renal cell carcinoma. V and J are TRBV5-5 and TRBJ2-7; the D call may be TRBD1 or TRBD2 (5 bases each). The CDR3 spells CASSHRDGEYEQYF. CDR3 DNA: TGTGCCAGCAGCCACCGGGACGGTGAATACGAGCAGTACTTC.